This entry concerns a single T cell receptor (beta chain). As for time point: peripheral blood 6 weeks after treatment start. These data are taken from a study of PD-L1 blockade in urothelial cancer. Generated by immunoSEQ multiplex PCR, the TCRdb table keeps only in-frame clones and is missing some. The sample holds approximately 110,000 clones, around 93% seen once. This clonotype was obtained from a man between 60 and 75 years old with urothelial cancer. This specimen consisted of PBMCs, obtained around atezolizumab (anti-PD-L1) treatment.

The CDR3 sequence: CASSVGLPRDTSGELFF. CDR3 DNA sequence: TGTGCCAGCAGCGTAGGACTACCTCGGGACACCAGCGGGGAGCTGTTTTTT. The gene calls are TRBV9 and TRBJ2-2; D is perhaps TRBD1 (6 bases). The germline V gene has CDR1 SGDLS and CDR2 YYNGEE. The germline V and J ends were trimmed by 0 bases and 7 bases, with 19 bases remaining between them. The CDR3 contains 17 residues. Full variable domain (outside the CDR3, taken from reference TRBV9 and TRBJ2-2): DSGVTQTPKHLITATGQRVTLRCSPRSGDLSVYWYQQSLDQGLQFLIQYYNGEERAKGNILERFSAQQFPDLHSELNLSSLELGDSALYFCASSVGLPRDTSGELFFGEGSRLTVL.